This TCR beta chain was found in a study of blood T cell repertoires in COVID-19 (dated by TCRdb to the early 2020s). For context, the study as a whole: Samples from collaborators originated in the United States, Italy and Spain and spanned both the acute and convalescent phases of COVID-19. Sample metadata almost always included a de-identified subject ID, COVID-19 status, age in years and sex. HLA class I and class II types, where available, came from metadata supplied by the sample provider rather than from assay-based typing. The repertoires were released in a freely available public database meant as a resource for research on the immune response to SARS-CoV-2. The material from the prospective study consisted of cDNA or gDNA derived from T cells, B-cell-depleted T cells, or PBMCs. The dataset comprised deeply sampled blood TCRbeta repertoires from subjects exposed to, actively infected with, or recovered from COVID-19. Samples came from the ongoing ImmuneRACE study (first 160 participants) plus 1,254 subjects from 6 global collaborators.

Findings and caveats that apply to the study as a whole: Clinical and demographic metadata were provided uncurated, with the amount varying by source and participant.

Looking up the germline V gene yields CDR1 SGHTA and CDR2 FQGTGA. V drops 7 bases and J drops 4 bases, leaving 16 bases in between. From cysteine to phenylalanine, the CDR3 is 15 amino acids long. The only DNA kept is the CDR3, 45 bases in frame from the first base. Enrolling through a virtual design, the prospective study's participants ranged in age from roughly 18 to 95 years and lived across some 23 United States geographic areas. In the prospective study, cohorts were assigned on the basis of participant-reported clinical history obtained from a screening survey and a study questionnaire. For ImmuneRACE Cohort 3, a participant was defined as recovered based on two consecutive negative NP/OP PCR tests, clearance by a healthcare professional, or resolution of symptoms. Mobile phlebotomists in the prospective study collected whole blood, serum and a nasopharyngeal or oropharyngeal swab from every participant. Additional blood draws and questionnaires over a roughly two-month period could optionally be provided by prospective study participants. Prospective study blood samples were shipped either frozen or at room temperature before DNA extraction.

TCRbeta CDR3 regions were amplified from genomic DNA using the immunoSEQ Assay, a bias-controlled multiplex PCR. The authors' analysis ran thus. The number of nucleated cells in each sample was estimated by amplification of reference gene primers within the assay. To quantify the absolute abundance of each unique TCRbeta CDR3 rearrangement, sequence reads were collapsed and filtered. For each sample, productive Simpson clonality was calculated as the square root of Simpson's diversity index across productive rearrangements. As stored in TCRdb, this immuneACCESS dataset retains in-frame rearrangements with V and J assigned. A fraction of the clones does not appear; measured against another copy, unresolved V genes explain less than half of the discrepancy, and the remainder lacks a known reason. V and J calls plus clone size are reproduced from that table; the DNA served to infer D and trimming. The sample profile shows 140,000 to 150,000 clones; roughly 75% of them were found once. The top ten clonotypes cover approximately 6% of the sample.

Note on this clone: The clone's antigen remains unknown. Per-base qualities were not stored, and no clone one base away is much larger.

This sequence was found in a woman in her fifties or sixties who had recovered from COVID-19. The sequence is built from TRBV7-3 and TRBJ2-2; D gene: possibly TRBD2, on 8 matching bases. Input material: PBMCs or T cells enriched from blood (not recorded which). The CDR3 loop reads CASTARGDSTGELFF. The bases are TGTGCCAGCACTGCGCGGGGGGACAGCACCGGGGAGCTGTTTTTT.